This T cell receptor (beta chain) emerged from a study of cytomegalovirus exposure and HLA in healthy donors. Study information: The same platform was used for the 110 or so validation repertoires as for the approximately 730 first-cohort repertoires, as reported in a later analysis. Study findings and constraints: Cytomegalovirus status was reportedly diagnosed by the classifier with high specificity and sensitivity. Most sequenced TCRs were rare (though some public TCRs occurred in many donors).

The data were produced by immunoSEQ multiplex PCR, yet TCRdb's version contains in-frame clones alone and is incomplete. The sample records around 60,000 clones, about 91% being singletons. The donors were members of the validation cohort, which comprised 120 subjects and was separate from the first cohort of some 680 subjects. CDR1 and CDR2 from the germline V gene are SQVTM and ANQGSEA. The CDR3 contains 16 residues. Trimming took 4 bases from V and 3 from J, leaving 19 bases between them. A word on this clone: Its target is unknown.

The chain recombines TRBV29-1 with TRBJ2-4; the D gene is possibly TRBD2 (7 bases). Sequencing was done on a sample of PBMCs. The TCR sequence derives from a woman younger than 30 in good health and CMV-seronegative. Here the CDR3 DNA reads TGCAGCGTTGGGGGAGGGACCGGGACAAACAAAAACATTCAGTACTTC. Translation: CSVGGGTGTNKNIQYF.